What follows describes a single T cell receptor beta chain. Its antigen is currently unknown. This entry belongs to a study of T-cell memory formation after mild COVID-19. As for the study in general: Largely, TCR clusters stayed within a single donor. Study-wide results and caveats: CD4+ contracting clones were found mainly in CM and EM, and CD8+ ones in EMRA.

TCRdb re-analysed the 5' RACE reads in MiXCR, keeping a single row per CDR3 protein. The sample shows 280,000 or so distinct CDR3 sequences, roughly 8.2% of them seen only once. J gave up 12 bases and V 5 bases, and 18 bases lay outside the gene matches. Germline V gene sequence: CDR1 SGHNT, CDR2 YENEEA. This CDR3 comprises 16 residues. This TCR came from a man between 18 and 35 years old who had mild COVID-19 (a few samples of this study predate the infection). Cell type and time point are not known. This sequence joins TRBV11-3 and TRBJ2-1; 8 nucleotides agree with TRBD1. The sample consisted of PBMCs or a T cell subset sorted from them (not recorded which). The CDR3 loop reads CASSPGQGLNTYGQFF. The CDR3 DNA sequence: TGTGCCAGCAGCCCCGGACAGGGTTTGAATACCTACGGGCAGTTCTTC.